This entry is about one T cell receptor beta chain. This sample is drawn from a study of blood T cells in healthy people across ages. The authors ran a second PCR of 7 to 11 cycles using a sample-barcoded 5' primer and a J-beta primer mix. TCRdb re-called the 5' RACE reads with MiXCR, one entry per CDR3 protein. This sample carries around 1,000,000 distinct CDR3 sequences, 20% to 25% of them seen once, and the ten largest clones take about 0.8%. The CDR3 contains 15 residues. Per germline, CDR1 DFQATT and CDR2 SNEGSKA (reference sequence). The V and J ends lost 0 bases and 2 bases, in that order; junction bases with no gene match: 7. These data also formed part of another study, on T cells of mothers and their children.

The sequenced sample consisted of blood. This rearrangement joins TRBV20-1 to TRBJ2-7; 7 nucleotides line up with TRBD2. The TCR originated in a girl aged 2 to 9 in good health. CDR3 nucleotides: TGCAGTGCTAGAGATGGCGAGCGGGGCGCCTACGAGCAGTACTTC. Encoded protein: CSARDGERGAYEQYF.